A single T cell receptor (beta chain) is shown here with its context. The antigen is not known. The entry originates in a study of beta chain features in type 1 diabetes. One heparinised draw, averaging around 120 mL, was taken per donor. The study reverse transcribed the entire isolated RNA, so it sequenced expressed TCRB transcripts. Data came from immunoSEQ multiplex PCR; TCRdb stores just in-frame clones and leaves some out. The table records fewer than 250,000 clones, over 8.5% of them present only once. Findings and limits, study-wide: Compared to healthy donors, patients appeared to have naive, central memory and Treg TCRB repertoires that were more alike. VDJ junctions in type 1 diabetes patients carried more deletions and fewer insertions. The study left unresolved whether HLA type influences TCRB rearrangement.

This TCR came from a woman aged 18 to 35 in good health. Sequences were obtained from naive CD4+ T cells from blood.

The DNA for the CDR3 is TGCGCCAGCAGCTTGATGCCTGGGGGCCTTAATGAAAAACTGTTTTTT. Translation gives CASSLMPGGLNEKLFF. The V call is TRBV5-1, the J call TRBJ1-4; weak D call: TRBD1 (6 bases). Germline loops: CDR1 SGHRS, CDR2 YFSETQ. V dropped 1 base and J dropped 4 bases, with 14 bases sitting between them. CDR3 length: 16 amino acids.